Presented here are 19 T cell receptor beta chains from one specimen sequenced in a study of blood T cell repertoires in COVID-19. Sequencing was performed with immunoSEQ multiplex PCR; in TCRdb, only in-frame clones are kept and a portion is missing. This sample carries roughly 62,000 clones, roughly 89% of them seen once, and the ten largest clones take 5.5% to 6.5%. The sample taken for sequencing was peripheral blood. Every receptor here comes from a human donor in a cohort sampled during active COVID-19.

V and J are TRBV25-1 and TRBJ1-3; D is unresolved. Per germline, CDR1 MGHDK and CDR2 SYGVNS. The V end lost 4 bases, the J end lost 7 bases, and 11 bases lay between the germline ends. The CDR3 has 13 amino acids. The CDR3 DNA reads as TGTGCCAGCAGTGGCGGACTGATGAACACCATATATTTT. Translated, it gives CASSGGLMNTIYF.

This rearrangement joins TRBV30 to TRBJ1-1; TRBD1 agrees at 8 bases. Germline V lookup: CDR1 GTSNPN, CDR2 SVGIG (reference sequence). Unmatched junction bases numbered 11, after V lost 5 bases and J lost 0 bases. The CDR3 covers 16 residues. DNA for the CDR3: TGTGCCTGGTCTGACGCCGACAGGGGAATGAACACTGAAGCTTTCTTT. Protein product: CAWSDADRGMNTEAFF.

This clone has just one count. V usage is TRBV19 and J usage is TRBJ2-3; 8 bases align to TRBD2. V was pared by 7 bases and J by 4 bases, with 7 bases of the junction left unmatched. Germline CDR1 and CDR2: LNHDA and SQIVND (reference sequence). CDR3 length: 14 residues. DNA of the CDR3: TGTGCCAGTAATGGAGCGGGAGAATCAGATACGCAGTATTTT. This encodes CASNGAGESDTQYF.

The J gene is TRBJ2-7, the V gene TRBV4-2, with 10 bases lining up with TRBD2. Germline CDR1 LGHNA, CDR2 YNFKEQ. V gave up 2 bases and J gave up 5 bases; unmatched junction bases: 15. The CDR3 runs to 18 residues. The CDR3 nucleotides read TGTGCCAGCAGCCAAAAATCACTAGCGGGATTTGTGAGGAACGAGCAGTACTTC. This encodes CASSQKSLAGFVRNEQYF.

The chain has TRBV27 and TRBJ2-7, with TRBD2 identical over 9 bases. V was pared by 4 bases and J by 7 bases, with 8 bases of the junction left unmatched. The CDR3 runs to 14 residues. Germline assignment: CDR1 MNHEY and CDR2 SMNVEV (reference sequence). The CDR3 sequence: CASSSAGGPREQYF. CDR3 coding DNA: TGTGCCAGCAGTTCGGCGGGAGGGCCACGGGAGCAGTACTTC.

The rearrangement links TRBV3-1 (or the pseudogene TRBV3-2) to TRBJ2-7; tentative D call: TRBD2 (5 bases). Germline V gene lookup returns CDR1 LGHDT and CDR2 YNNKEL (reference sequence). The CDR3 has 14 residues. Trimming left V 4 bases short and J 4 bases short, with 14 bases between. CDR3 residues: CASSPQRTHYEQYF. CDR3 nucleotides: TGTGCCAGCAGCCCCCAGCGGACCCATTACGAGCAGTACTTC.

This CDR3 is CSASNRGSGNTIYF. CDR3 nucleotides: TGCAGTGCTAGTAACCGGGGTTCTGGAAACACCATATATTTT. This rearrangement joins TRBV20-1 to TRBJ1-3, with no clear D. Per the germline V gene, CDR1 is DFQATT and CDR2 is SNEGSKA (reference sequence). The length of the CDR3 is 14 residues. Trimming shortened V by 3 bases and J by 1 base, and 10 bases separated the two germline ends.

This chain links TRBV6-6 with TRBJ1-2; TRBD1 is a possible D gene (5 bases). The CDR3 length is 14 residues. The V and J ends lost 6 bases and 4 bases respectively, with 15 bases between them. CDR1 is MNHNY and CDR2 is SVGAGI in the germline V gene (reference sequence). The CDR3 region is CASSSGSGLYGYTF. Here the CDR3 DNA reads TGTGCCAGCAGCTCCGGGTCAGGGCTCTATGGCTACACCTTC.

The chain recombines TRBV5-6 with TRBJ2-2; TRBD1 matches at 8 bases. Losses at the gene ends were 7 bases for V and 5 bases for J; bases not matched to a gene: 7. CDR3 length equals 14 residues. Germline V gene lookup returns CDR1 SGHDT and CDR2 YYEEEE. CDR3 sequence (DNA): TGTGCCAGCTTATTGACAGGGGTGACCGGGGAGCTGTTTTTT. Amino acid sequence: CASLLTGVTGELFF.

This clone is a singleton in its sample. The rearrangement uses TRBV28 and TRBJ1-6; 8 nucleotides line up with TRBD1. The J segment lost 4 bases and the V segment lost 1 base, leaving 3 bases of the junction unmatched. CDR3 size: 16 residues. CDR1 is MDHEN, CDR2 SYDVKM, per germline. The CDR3 reads CASSLFQGAYNSPLHF. In nucleotides, the CDR3 is TGTGCCAGCAGTTTATTCCAGGGGGCTTATAATTCACCCCTCCACTTT.

The V and J genes are TRBV7-2 and TRBJ1-5; 7 bases are a match to TRBD1. With 8 bases clipped from V and 7 bases from J, the junction kept 8 bases outside the gene matches. The germline V gene encodes CDR1 SGHTA and CDR2 FQGNSA. This CDR3 has 13 amino acids. The CDR3 DNA reads TGTGCCAGCGGGACAGAGTGGGGACAGCCCCAGCATTTT. Its translation is CASGTEWGQPQHF.

The V call is TRBV28, the J call TRBJ2-2; 11 bases line up with TRBD2. The junction had 5 bases not matched to a gene; V was cut back by 0 bases and J by 2 bases. From germline, CDR1 is MDHEN and CDR2 SYDVKM. The CDR3 is 18 amino acids. CDR3 sequence: CASSLWTGTSGNTGELFF. The DNA of the CDR3 is TGTGCCAGCAGTTTATGGACCGGGACTAGCGGTAACACCGGGGAGCTGTTTTTT.

In its sample, this clone was seen a few times. This rearrangement joins TRBV11-2 to TRBJ1-5, with unresolved D. Germline values: CDR1 SGHAT, CDR2 FQNNGV. The CDR3 is made up of 13 amino acids. Trimming took off 4 bases at V and 1 base at J, with 5 bases between the two ends. CDR3 loop: CASSSSSNQPQHF. The DNA for the CDR3 is TGTGCCAGCAGCTCCTCCAGCAATCAGCCCCAGCATTTT.

The V gene is TRBV11-2, the J gene TRBJ2-1, with D possibly matching TRBD2 (6 bases). Trimming left V 1 base short and J 0 bases short, with 16 bases between. Germline loops: CDR1 SGHAT, CDR2 FQNNGV. The CDR3 loop spans 18 amino acids. This chain's CDR3 is CASSLGRWRGSSYNEQFF. The CDR3 region has the DNA TGTGCCAGCAGCTTAGGTAGGTGGCGGGGCAGCTCCTACAATGAGCAGTTCTTC.

The chain employs TRBV11-2 and TRBJ2-7; D perhaps matches TRBD1 (6 bases). This CDR3 has 15 amino acids. CDR1 SGHAT and CDR2 FQNNGV come from the germline V gene. Trimming removed 5 bases from V and 3 bases from J, with 17 bases in between. The CDR3 DNA is TGTGCCAGCAGCCCGCTACAGGGTAAGCTCTACGAGCAGTACTTC. This translates into CASSPLQGKLYEQYF. The full variable domain, with the rest looked up from reference TRBV11-2 and TRBJ2-7, is EAGVAQSPRYKIIEKRQSVAFWCNPISGHATLYWYQQILGQGPKLLIQFQNNGVVDDSQLPKDRFSAERLKGVDSTLKIQPAKLEDSAVYLCASSPLQGKLYEQYFGPGTRLTVT.

V gene TRBV7-9 combines with J gene TRBJ2-7, with D hard to call. CDR3 length: 12 amino acids. Deletions cut 4 bases from V and 6 bases from J, with 10 bases between. The germline CDR1 and CDR2 sequences are SEHNR and FQNEAQ (reference sequence). The CDR3 loop reads CASSSTGLEQYF. CDR3 sequence (DNA): TGTGCCAGCAGCTCCACGGGTCTCGAGCAGTACTTC.

The J gene is TRBJ2-1, the V gene TRBV12-3 or TRBV12-4; 8 positions match TRBD1. V lost 6 bases and J lost 10; bases outside the gene matches: 8. This CDR3 contains 13 residues. CDR3 in DNA: TGTGCCAGCAGCAACGGACAGGGCAAGGAGCAGTTCTTC. Translation: CASSNGQGKEQFF.

This chain connects TRBV11-3 to TRBJ2-1; 10 nucleotides agree with TRBD2. CDR3 length: 18 amino acids. After removal of 2 bases from V and 6 bases from J, the junction contained 13 bases not matched to a gene. Per germline, CDR1 SGHNT and CDR2 YENEEA. The CDR3 nucleotides are TGTGCCAGCAGCTTACGGCGGGCAGGGCTAGCGGGAGCCAATGAGCAGTTCTTC. Its protein is CASSLRRAGLAGANEQFF.

This clone was counted between two and nine times. The DNA for the CDR3 is TGTGCCAGCAGCACAGGGATTAGTCAGCCCCAGCATTTT. Its protein is CASSTGISQPQHF. The chain links TRBV7-2 to TRBJ1-5; tentatively, D is TRBD1 (6 bases). Germline assignment: CDR1 SGHTA and CDR2 FQGNSA. Trimming stripped 5 bases from V and 6 bases from J, with 11 bases between. The CDR3 spans 13 residues. Looking up the rest from reference TRBV7-2 and TRBJ1-5 gives the full variable domain: GAGVSQSPSNKVTEKGKDVELRCDPISGHTALYWYRQSLGQGLEFLIYFQGNSAPDKSGLPSDRFSAERTGGSVSTLTIQRTQQEDSAVYLCASSTGISQPQHFGDGTRLSIL.